This T cell receptor (beta chain) was sequenced in a study of T cells after yellow fever vaccination (dated 2019 in TCRdb). For context, the study as a whole: Libraries from fractions with low cell numbers were prepared with the SMART-Seq v4 Ultra Low Input RNA kit. Bulk TCR alpha and beta repertoires were sequenced longitudinally to track T-cell clones before and after primary and booster YFV17D yellow fever vaccination. The cohort comprised two healthy male donors, one aged 18 to 29 and one aged 30 to 39 years. Blood was collected at multiple timepoints before and after primary and secondary immunization, and bulk PBMC replicates and cell subsets were isolated. Study-wide conclusions, independent of this receptor: Most clones expanded after primary vaccination were re-detected after the booster (around 96% of CD4 and around nine tenths of CD8), suggesting broad memory maintenance. Computational filtering was needed because FACS-sorted repertoires could contain abundant contaminating clonotypes from the bulk population. The secondary T-cell response was found to be weaker but faster than the primary response, with a peak reached on day 5 rather than on day 15. The study included only a couple of donors, which limits how far the findings can be generalized. A small fraction of clonotypes appeared in both the CD4 and CD8 compartments, likely as a result of convergent recombination.

The treatment or condition tag for this specimen amounts to: live attenuated yellow fever vaccine strain. At each blood-draw timepoint, two biological replicates of bulk PBMCs were obtained. PBMCs were isolated from peripheral blood using a standard Ficoll-Paque protocol. TriZol was used to extract RNA from bulk PBMCs, CD4 and CD8 fractions, and dextramer-positive and dextramer-negative fractions. This clonotype was counted many times. Its antigen has not been determined. No much larger clone exists at a distance of one base, and base qualities are not known. Cut back by 7 bases and 0 bases, the V and J ends lie 12 bases apart. The CDR3 measures 14 amino acids from cysteine to phenylalanine. The kept DNA is CDR3 alone, 42 bases in frame from the first base. The germline V gene provides CDR1 SGHDT and CDR2 YYEEEE. Synthesis of TCR cDNA relied on 5'RACE template switching, a step that introduced a universal primer site along with unique molecular identifiers. cDNA synthesis was primed from both the TCR alpha and TCR beta constant segments. Library amplification involved two PCR steps, and the second step added sample barcodes and sequencing adapters. Libraries were sequenced on Illumina HiSeq 2500 (2x100 bp) or NovaSeq (2x150 bp). The authors' pipeline ran thus. Reads were demultiplexed and collapsed into UMI consensus sequences with MIGEC, and V(D)J alignment was performed with MiXCR. Vaccine-responding clonotypes were defined with edgeR using replicate PBMC samples, requiring FDR below 0.01 and a log2 fold change above 5 up to day 15. Bulk clonotypes were assigned CD4 or CD8 identity according to which sequenced CD4 or CD8 repertoire held them at higher abundance. Using fastp at Q25 and MiXCR, TCRdb reprocessed the public reads and kept productive beta chains. Rows with one shared CDR3 protein collapse into an entry with the most common genes and DNA. TCRdb, not the original authors, processed these V and J calls. In this sample the table shows approximately 300,000 distinct CDR3 sequences, about 6.9% of which occur a single time. Jointly, the top ten make up roughly a sixth of the sample.

The V gene is TRBV5-6 and the J gene is TRBJ2-3; TRBD2 could be the D gene, as 6 bases match. This TCR came from a man aged 18 to 29 who received the YFV17D yellow fever vaccine. The material sequenced was PBMCs, taken 45 days after the first yellow fever vaccination. The CDR3 corresponds to CASRGRGSTDTQYF. The bases read TGTGCCAGCCGGGGGAGAGGTAGCACAGATACGCAGTATTTT.